This T cell receptor beta chain was observed in a study of response to subunit inactivated influenza vaccine. MiXCR, run by TCRdb on the RT-PCR reads, gives a single entry per CDR3 protein. The table lists over 400,000 distinct CDR3 sequences, 10% to 15% of them singletons, with approximately 14% in the top ten. This clonotype came up a few times. Germline values: CDR1 SGHTA, CDR2 FQGNSA. The CDR3 consists of 13 residues. V was clipped by 3 bases and J by 6 bases, with 8 bases between them. Material: PBMCs from blood, obtained about 40 days after vaccination. The rearrangement links TRBV7-2 to TRBJ1-4; D gene unclear. This TCR was sampled from a man aged 50 to 60 who received an inactivated influenza vaccine. CDR3 residues: CASSFSVDEKLFF. CDR3 DNA: TGTGCCAGCAGCTTCTCGGTGGATGAAAAACTGTTTTTT.